A selection of T cell receptor beta chains follows, all from one sample in a study of T-cell memory formation after mild COVID-19. From the 5' RACE reads, TCRdb called clonotypes with MiXCR, one entry per CDR3 protein. In the table there are hundreds of thousands of distinct CDR3 sequences, approximately 8% of which are singletons. The sequencing input was PBMCs or a T cell subset sorted from them (not recorded which). The receptors were gathered from a man aged 18 to 29 who had mild COVID-19 (a few samples of this study predate the infection). Cell type and time point are not known. Both conserved end residues are part of each CDR3. A D gene is named only where the DNA matches it firmly. Expanded clones are given a class, and other clones once, few, many or no size at all.

D gene	V gene	J gene	clone size	CDR3 DNA	CDR3 protein
-	TRBV5-1	TRBJ2-3	many	TGCGCCAGCAGAGGGGGAGTCGGATCAGATACGCAGTATTTT	CASRGGVGSDTQYF
-	TRBV20-1	TRBJ1-1	-	TGCAGTGCTAAGCCCAGGGCGGGCACTGAAGCTTTCTTT	CSAKPRAGTEAFF
TRBD1	TRBV3-1	TRBJ1-1	-	TGTGCCAGCAGCCAGATGGGACAGTTAAACACTGAAGCTTTCTTT	CASSQMGQLNTEAFF
-	TRBV7-2	TRBJ1-1	-	TGTGCCAGCAGCTTAATTTGGGGGGCGCAAACTGAAGCTTTCTTT	CASSLIWGAQTEAFF
-	TRBV7-2	TRBJ2-5	few	TGTGCCAGCAGCTTTCTTAAAGAGACCCAGTACTTC	CASSFLKETQYF
-	TRBV19	TRBJ1-2	-	TGTGCGAGTCAAGGGGACCGCTATGGCTACACCTTC	CASQGDRYGYTF
-	TRBV7-6	TRBJ2-1	many	TGTGCCAGCAGCTTAGGGAGCAATGAGCAGTTCTTC	CASSLGSNEQFF
TRBD1	TRBV20-1	TRBJ2-5	-	TGCAGTGCTAGAGATTTGACAGGGCTAGAGACCCAGTACTTC	CSARDLTGLETQYF
-	TRBV24-1	TRBJ2-3	few	TGTGCCACCAGTGGCCCCCTCGTAGGGGATACGCAGTATTTT	CATSGPLVGDTQYF
TRBD2	TRBV29-1	TRBJ2-1	many	TGCAGCGACGGGGGGAGCTCCTACAATGAGCAGTTCTTC	CSDGGSSYNEQFF
-	TRBV15	TRBJ2-6	-	TGTGCCACCAGCATTGAAAGCTCTGGGGCCAACGTCCTGACTTTC	CATSIESSGANVLTF
-	TRBV7-2	TRBJ2-5	few	TGTGCCAGCAGCTCAGCGGGCCCGCCGGGTGAGACCCAGTACTTC	CASSSAGPPGETQYF
-	TRBV7-2	TRBJ1-4	many	TGTGCCAGCAGCTTACGGGAATACAGCGAAAAACTGTTTTTT	CASSLREYSEKLFF
-	TRBV19	TRBJ2-3	few	TGTGCCAGTACATCCTTCTGGAGGGGACCCACAGATACGCAGTATTTT	CASTSFWRGPTDTQYF
-	TRBV6-1	TRBJ2-1	many	TGTGCCAGCAGTCCACGAGGAACTGGGCTCGATGAGCAGTTCTTC	CASSPRGTGLDEQFF
TRBD1	TRBV2	TRBJ2-5	few	TGTGCCAGCCTAGACCGGGACAGGGGCTGGGAGACCCAGTACTTC	CASLDRDRGWETQYF
-	TRBV29-1	TRBJ1-3	-	TGCAGCGTTGCCCAGAAGCTGTCCTCTGGAAACACCATATATTTT	CSVAQKLSSGNTIYF
-	TRBV6-5	TRBJ2-7	-	TGTGCCAGCAGTTACTCAAGGCAGGGAGGCTCCGAGCAGTACTTC	CASSYSRQGGSEQYF
-	TRBV6-5	TRBJ2-2	few	TGTGCCAGCAGTTACAGGAAGAACACCGGGGAGCTGTTTTTT	CASSYRKNTGELFF
TRBD1	TRBV20-1	TRBJ1-1	many	TGCAGTGCTCGAATTGGGACAGGGCGGACTGAAGCTTTCTTT	CSARIGTGRTEAFF
TRBD1	TRBV7-2	TRBJ2-5	many	TGTGCCAGCAGTATTGACAGGGGCCGACAAGAGACCCAGTACTTC	CASSIDRGRQETQYF
-	TRBV4-3	TRBJ2-2	few	TGCGCCAGCAGCCAAGAACGACAGGCCCGATTGAACACCGGGGAGCTGTTTTTT	CASSQERQARLNTGELFF
TRBD2	TRBV29-1	TRBJ2-5	many	TGCAGCGTTGCGACTAGCGGGGGGGCCCAAGAGACCCAGTACTTC	CSVATSGGAQETQYF
-	TRBV11-1	TRBJ1-3	-	TGTGCCAGCAGCTCAGGCCGCCCTGGAAACACCATATATTTT	CASSSGRPGNTIYF
-	TRBV12-3/TRBV12-4	TRBJ2-5	many	TGTGCCAGCAGGCTCAACGGGCAAGAGACCCAGTACTTC	CASRLNGQETQYF
-	TRBV7-2	TRBJ2-5	few	TGTGCCAGCAGCGAGACCCGGGGACGGGGGACCCAGTACTTC	CASSETRGRGTQYF
-	TRBV7-2	TRBJ2-7	few	TGTGCCAGCAGCTTAGGGATGGGGGTCCTTTACGAGCAGTACTTC	CASSLGMGVLYEQYF
TRBD1	TRBV6-9	TRBJ1-6	few	TGTGCCAGCAGTGCCCCGACAGGGGAACATTCACCCCTCCACTTT	CASSAPTGEHSPLHF
-	TRBV6-5	TRBJ2-1	-	TGTGCCAGTAAGAACGGAGGGGGCAGCTACAATGAGCAGTTCTTC	CASKNGGGSYNEQFF
TRBD2	TRBV9	TRBJ2-3	few	TGTGCCAGCAGCGAGAAGGGACTAGCGGGGGGGCCGATAGATACGCAGTATTTT	CASSEKGLAGGPIDTQYF
-	TRBV12-5	TRBJ1-1	few	TGTGCTAGTGGCGACTCAGGGGAATTCGGAGCTTTCTTT	CASGDSGEFGAFF
-	TRBV21-1	TRBJ2-5	many	TGTGCCAGCAGCAAAGAGTCCCCCTACCGACACTACCAAGAGACCCAGTACTTC	CASSKESPYRHYQETQYF
-	TRBV21-1	TRBJ2-7	few	TGTGCCAGCCTGACCCAGGGGGCCCCCTACGAGCAGTACTTC	CASLTQGAPYEQYF
TRBD1	TRBV9	TRBJ1-6	many	TGTGCCAGCGGAAAAGGGGGCAGTAATTCACCCCTCCACTTT	CASGKGGSNSPLHF
-	TRBV24-1	TRBJ1-2	-	TGTGCCACCAGTGATGGGAGTAGTGGCTACACCTTC	CATSDGSSGYTF
TRBD2	TRBV24-1	TRBJ2-3	-	TGTGCCACCAGTGATTCTGGGACTAGCATCGGCACAGATACGCAGTATTTT	CATSDSGTSIGTDTQYF
TRBD1	TRBV4-2	TRBJ1-5	few	TGTGCCAGCAGCCAGGGACAGACCAATCAGCCCCAGCATTTT	CASSQGQTNQPQHF
-	TRBV6-5	TRBJ1-1	few	TGTGCCAGCAGTTACTCGAATGGGGACACTGAAGCTTTCTTT	CASSYSNGDTEAFF
-	TRBV10-3	TRBJ2-1	-	TGTGCCATCAGGGGAAACAATGAGCAGTTCTTC	CAIRGNNEQFF
-	TRBV7-8	TRBJ1-1	-	TGTGCCAGCAGCTTAGGCCCTAAGGGTGGGGGAACTGAAGCTTTCTTT	CASSLGPKGGGTEAFF
-	TRBV20-1	TRBJ1-2	few	TGCAGTGCTAGAAATATGGGGGCGGGCTATGGCTACACCTTC	CSARNMGAGYGYTF
-	TRBV5-4	TRBJ2-5	-	TGTGCCAGCAGCTTGTATTCGATGCAGGTGGAGACCCAGTACTTC	CASSLYSMQVETQYF
TRBD1	TRBV7-2	TRBJ1-4	-	TGTGCCAGCAGCGCCCGACAGGGGGAGGAGGAAAAACTGTTTTTT	CASSARQGEEEKLFF
-	TRBV20-1	TRBJ1-5	-	TGCAGTGCCCGGCCAGGGGAGGGCGGCAATCAGCCCCAGCATTTT	CSARPGEGGNQPQHF
-	TRBV5-1	TRBJ1-2	-	TGCGCCAGCAGCTTGGAGGCAGCGATACCGCTTGGCTACACCTTC	CASSLEAAIPLGYTF
TRBD1	TRBV20-1	TRBJ1-1	few	TGCAGTGCTAGGGGGACAGGGCCAGGTACTGAAGCTTTCTTT	CSARGTGPGTEAFF
-	TRBV2	TRBJ2-2	-	TGTGCCAGTGGTCTTGGAAATGGCGGGGAGCTGTTTTTT	CASGLGNGGELFF
TRBD2	TRBV29-1	TRBJ2-5	-	TGCAGCGTTGGGACTAGCGGGGGGCAAGAGACCCAGTACTTC	CSVGTSGGQETQYF
TRBD2	TRBV11-2	TRBJ2-1	few	TGTGCCAGCAGCCGGACTAGCGGGGGGCCCTGGTACGGTGAGCAGTTCTTC	CASSRTSGGPWYGEQFF
-	TRBV27	TRBJ2-2	many	TGTGCCAGCAGTTTATTGGGCAAGAGAATAGGGGAGCTGTTTTTT	CASSLLGKRIGELFF
-	TRBV9	TRBJ1-2	few	TGTGCCAGCAGCGTAGCTAGGGGGGAGTATGGCTACACCTTC	CASSVARGEYGYTF
TRBD2	TRBV4-1	TRBJ2-1	-	TGCGCCAGCAGCCAAACTAGCGGGGGCTCAGAATACAATGAGCAGTTCTTC	CASSQTSGGSEYNEQFF
-	TRBV3-1	TRBJ1-5	few	TGTGCCAGCAGCCTCGGGGGCAGATCGGCTCAGCCCCAGCATTTT	CASSLGGRSAQPQHF
TRBD1	TRBV11-2	TRBJ2-5	few	TGTGCCAGCAGCACCGGGGACAGAGCTAAAGAGACCCAGTACTTC	CASSTGDRAKETQYF
-	TRBV7-2	TRBJ1-2	-	TGTGCCAGCAGTTCGGGGACACGAAACTATGGCTACACCTTC	CASSSGTRNYGYTF
TRBD1	TRBV9	TRBJ2-7	-	TGTGCCAGCAGCGTAGCGGGACAGGGAACCTACGAGCAGTACTTC	CASSVAGQGTYEQYF
-	TRBV20-1	TRBJ1-6	-	TGCAGTGCTAGACACCGACCCCTCGGGTCACCCCTCCACTTT	CSARHRPLGSPLHF
-	TRBV7-2	TRBJ2-1	-	TGTGCCAGCAGCTTAGGTCTAGCGAGATACAATGAGCAGTTCTTC	CASSLGLARYNEQFF
-	TRBV5-1	TRBJ1-5	few	TGCGCCAGCAGCCCATCAGGGGGCAATCAGCCCCAGCATTTT	CASSPSGGNQPQHF
-	TRBV12-3/TRBV12-4	TRBJ1-2	-	TGTGCCCTATGGGGGGTAGAGGATGGCTACACCTTC	CALWGVEDGYTF